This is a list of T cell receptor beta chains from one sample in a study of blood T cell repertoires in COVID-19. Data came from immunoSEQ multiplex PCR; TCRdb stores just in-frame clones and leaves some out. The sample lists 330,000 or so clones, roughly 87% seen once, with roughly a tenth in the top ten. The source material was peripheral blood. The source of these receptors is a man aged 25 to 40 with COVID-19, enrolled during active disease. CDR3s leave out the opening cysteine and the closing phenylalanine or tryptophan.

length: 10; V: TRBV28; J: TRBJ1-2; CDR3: ASHRGQGRYT
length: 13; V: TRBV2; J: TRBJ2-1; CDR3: ATRTSGRSGNEQF
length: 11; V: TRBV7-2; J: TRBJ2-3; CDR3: ASSVRHGDTQY
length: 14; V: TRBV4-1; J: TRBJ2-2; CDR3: ASSPAGTANTGELF
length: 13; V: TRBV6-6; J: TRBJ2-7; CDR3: ASRDGASGAYEQY
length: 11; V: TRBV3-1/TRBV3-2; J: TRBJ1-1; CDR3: ASSQVREGRAF
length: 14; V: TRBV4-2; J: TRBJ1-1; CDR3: ASSQDRMGKNTEAF
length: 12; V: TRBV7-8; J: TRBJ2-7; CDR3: ASSRSGQGYEQY
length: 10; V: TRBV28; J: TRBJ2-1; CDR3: ASSSLRDQGF
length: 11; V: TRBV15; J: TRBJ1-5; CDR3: ATSWTGRQPQH
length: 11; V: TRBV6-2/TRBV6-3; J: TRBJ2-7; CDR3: ASSYRTSGEQY
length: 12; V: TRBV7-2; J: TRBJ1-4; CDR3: ASSLAGPGGKLF
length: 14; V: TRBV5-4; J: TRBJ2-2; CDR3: ASSRNWGPNTGELF
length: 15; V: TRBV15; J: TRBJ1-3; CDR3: ATSRDIPGGVGNTIY
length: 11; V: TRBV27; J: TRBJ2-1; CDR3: ASSFMGQAEQF
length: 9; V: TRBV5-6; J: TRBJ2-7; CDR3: ASTRQGEQY
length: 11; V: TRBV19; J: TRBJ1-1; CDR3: ASSRQGNTEAF
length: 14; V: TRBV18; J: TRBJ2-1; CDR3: ASSPTPGGSYNEQF
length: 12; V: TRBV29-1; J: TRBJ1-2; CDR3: SVVIQGTNYGYT
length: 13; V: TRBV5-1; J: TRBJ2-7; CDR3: ASSPRDRRDYEQY
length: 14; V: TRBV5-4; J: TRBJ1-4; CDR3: ASSRGQVSTNEKLF
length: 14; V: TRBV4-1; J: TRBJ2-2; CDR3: ASSQPTGTSPGELF
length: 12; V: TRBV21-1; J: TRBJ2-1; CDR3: ASSMAGGTRVGF
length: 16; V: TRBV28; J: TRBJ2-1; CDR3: ASSHEASGVLSYNEQF
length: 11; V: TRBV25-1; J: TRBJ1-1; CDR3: ASSLRQDTEAF
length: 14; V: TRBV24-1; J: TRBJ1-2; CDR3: ATSDLDETGGYGYT
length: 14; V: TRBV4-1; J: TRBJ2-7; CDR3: ASSQDPQTGSYEQY
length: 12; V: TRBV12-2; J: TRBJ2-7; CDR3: ASRSGTVSYEQY
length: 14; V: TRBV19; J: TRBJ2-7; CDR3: ASSIIGTGGIYEQY
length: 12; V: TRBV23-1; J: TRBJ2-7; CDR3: ASSRSGRAYEQY
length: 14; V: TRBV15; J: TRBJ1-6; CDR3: ATSPGHSSYNSPLH
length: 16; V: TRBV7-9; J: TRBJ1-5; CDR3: ASSPGQGVADSNQPQH
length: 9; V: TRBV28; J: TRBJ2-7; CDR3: ASSLQYEQY
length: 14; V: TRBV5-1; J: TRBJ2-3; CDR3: ASSLAAGGGTDTQY
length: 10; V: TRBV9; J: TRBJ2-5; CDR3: ASSVGGETQY
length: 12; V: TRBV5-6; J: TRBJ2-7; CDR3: ASRLTGASYEQY
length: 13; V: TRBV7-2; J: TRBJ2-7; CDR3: ASSSPQGPMDEQY
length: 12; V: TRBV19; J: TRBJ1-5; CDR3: ASSRQSYNQPQH
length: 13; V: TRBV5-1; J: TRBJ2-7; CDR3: ASSLGRAGPYEQY